The next 28 T cell receptor beta chains were all read from a single sample in a study of blood T cell repertoires in COVID-19. Sequencing used immunoSEQ multiplex PCR; TCRdb keeps in-frame clones, though not all of them. The sample lists 120,000 to 150,000 clones, roughly 86% occurring once. The sequenced sample was peripheral blood. Receptors originate from a human donor with acute or convalescent COVID-19. The donor label of this sample is uncertain.

The V and J genes are TRBV5-1 and TRBJ2-7; 7 bases map to TRBD1. CDR3 length: 15 residues. CDR1 is SGHRS and CDR2 is YFSETQ in the germline V gene. With V trimmed by 4 bases and J by 3 bases, 10 bases remained unmatched. The CDR3 here is CASSAAPAGGYEQYF. The CDR3 coding sequence is TGCGCCAGCAGCGCTGCGCCGGCAGGGGGCTACGAGCAGTACTTC.

The chain carries TRBV3-1 (or the pseudogene TRBV3-2) and TRBJ2-7; tentative D call: TRBD2 (6 bases). V was trimmed by 6 bases and J by 2 bases, leaving 11 bases between them. Germline-derived CDR1 and CDR2 are LGHDT and YNNKEL (reference sequence). This CDR3 has 13 amino acids. The CDR3 DNA reads TGTGCCAGCAGGAGGAGGGTCCCCTACGAGCAGTACTTC. This sequence encodes CASRRRVPYEQYF.

The CDR3 is CASSSKGGGDNSPLHF. CDR3 bases: TGTGCCAGCAGCTCCAAGGGGGGGGGAGATAATTCACCCCTCCACTTT. V and J are TRBV13 and TRBJ1-6, with D possibly TRBD1 on 6 matching bases. There are 16 residues in the CDR3. Germline lookup yields CDR1 PRHDT and CDR2 FYEKMQ (reference sequence). V gave up 4 bases and J gave up 5 bases, with 15 bases separating them. Full variable domain (outside the CDR3, taken from reference TRBV13 and TRBJ1-6): AAGVIQSPRHLIKEKRETATLKCYPIPRHDTVYWYQQGPGQDPQFLISFYEKMQSDKGSIPDRFSAQQFSDYHSELNMSSLELGDSALYFCASSSKGGGDNSPLHFGNGTRLTVT.

This chain joins TRBV5-1 and TRBJ1-2; D gene uncertain. Germline loops: CDR1 SGHRS, CDR2 YFSETQ. The V end was cut by 4 bases, the J end by 4 bases, with 23 bases between. The CDR3 contains 17 residues. The CDR3 is CASSRERGSMGFYGYTF. CDR3 nucleotide sequence: TGCGCCAGCAGCCGGGAACGGGGTTCCATGGGTTTCTATGGCTACACCTTC. Variable domain in full (rest from reference TRBV5-1 and TRBJ1-2): KAGVTQTPRYLIKTRGQQVTLSCSPISGHRSVSWYQQTPGQGLQFLFEYFSETQRNKGNFPGRFSGRQFSNSRSEMNVSTLELGDSALYLCASSRERGSMGFYGYTFGSGTRLTVV.

This chain joins TRBV5-4 and TRBJ2-7, with no clear D. CDR1 and CDR2 from the germline V gene are SGHNT and YYREEE (reference sequence). This CDR3 has 13 amino acids. Between the trimmed V and J ends, which lost 0 bases and 3 bases, there was a span of 7 bases. The CDR3 protein is CASSLAGLYEQYF. CDR3 nucleotide sequence: TGTGCCAGCAGCTTGGCAGGTCTCTACGAGCAGTACTTC.

The V and J genes are TRBV19 and TRBJ1-2, with D maybe TRBD1 (6 bases). CDR1 is LNHDA and CDR2 is SQIVND in the germline V gene (reference sequence). This CDR3 has 13 amino acids. Trimming pared 8 bases from V and 8 bases from J, leaving 18 bases between. For the CDR3, the DNA is TGTGCCAGTTCTAACGCGGGGGCCTTAGGCTACACCTTC. It translates to CASSNAGALGYTF.

V and J are TRBV10-3 and TRBJ1-6; no clear D gene. V shed 3 bases and J shed 3 bases, with 3 bases lying between them. The CDR3 consists of 13 residues. Per germline, CDR1 ENHRY and CDR2 SYGVKD. The CDR3 loop reads CAISDSYNSPLHF. In nucleotides, the CDR3 is TGTGCCATCAGTGACAGCTATAATTCACCCCTCCACTTT.

The chain has TRBV19 and TRBJ1-5, with D possibly TRBD1 on 6 matching bases. Germline CDR1 reads LNHDA; CDR2 reads SQIVND (reference sequence). The CDR3 sequence is 14 residues long. Trimming stripped 4 bases from V and 4 bases from J, with 11 bases between. The CDR3, as DNA: TGTGCCAGTAGTAGGCAGGGGCCAAATCAGCCCCAGCATTTT. Residues: CASSRQGPNQPQHF.

This chain uses TRBV14 with TRBJ2-1; D unclear. CDR1 is SGHDN, CDR2 FVKESK, per germline. The CDR3 consists of 15 residues. The V end lost 1 base, the J end lost 3 bases, and 10 bases lay between the germline ends. The CDR3 DNA is TGTGCCAGCAGCCAAGGACTGGAGTTCTACAATGAGCAGTTCTTC. Protein product: CASSQGLEFYNEQFF.

This clone was seen a handful of times. The chain uses TRBV2 and TRBJ1-5; 7 nucleotides match TRBD1. The CDR3 totals 15 residues. CDR1 and CDR2 from the germline V gene are SNHLY and FYNNEI. Unmatched junction bases numbered 7, after V lost 4 bases and J lost 4 bases. The CDR3: CASSAAGQLNQPQHF. The CDR3 DNA follows: TGTGCCAGCAGTGCCGCGGGACAGTTGAATCAGCCCCAGCATTTT.

The V call is TRBV19, the J call TRBJ1-1; D might be TRBD1 (6 bases). V shed 6 bases and J shed 1 base, with 15 bases lying between them. The CDR3 contains 15 residues. Germline V gene data show CDR1 as LNHDA and CDR2 as SQIVND (reference sequence). The CDR3 reads CASSRGRAQNTEAFF. CDR3 sequence (DNA): TGTGCCAGTAGCAGGGGTAGGGCCCAGAACACTGAAGCTTTCTTT.

V and J are TRBV27 and TRBJ1-2, with TRBD1 matching over 7 bases. Looked up from germline, CDR1 is MNHEY and CDR2 is SMNVEV (reference sequence). J gave up 4 bases and V 2 bases, and 10 bases lay outside the gene matches. The CDR3 has 16 residues. The CDR3 protein is CASSLKPLGQLYGYTF. The CDR3, as DNA: TGTGCCAGCAGTTTAAAACCCCTGGGACAGCTCTATGGCTACACCTTC.

The chain employs TRBV5-6 and TRBJ1-4; tentatively, D is TRBD1 (6 bases). Trimming pared 4 bases from V and 7 bases from J, leaving 11 bases between. CDR1 and CDR2 from the germline V gene are SGHDT and YYEEEE. CDR3 length: 13 amino acids. This CDR3 reads CASSPGTFEKLFF. In nucleotides, the CDR3 is TGTGCCAGCAGCCCCGGGACATTTGAAAAACTGTTTTTT.

This chain connects TRBV27 to TRBJ1-2; possible D gene TRBD1, 6 bases. V dropped 5 bases and J dropped 5 bases, with 12 bases sitting between them. CDR1 is MNHEY, CDR2 SMNVEV, per germline (reference sequence). The CDR3 runs 13 residues. The CDR3 loop is CASSAWTAYGYTF. As DNA, the CDR3 is TGTGCCAGCAGTGCCTGGACAGCTTATGGCTACACCTTC.

This clone was observed a handful of times. This chain links TRBV10-3 with TRBJ1-2, with TRBD1 as a possible D gene (5 bases). CDR1 is ENHRY and CDR2 is SYGVKD in the germline V gene. Deletions cut 0 bases from V and 6 bases from J, with 11 bases between. This CDR3 spans 14 amino acids. The CDR3 region has the DNA TGTGCCATCAGTGAGTCTCCAGGGTCGGATGGCTACACCTTC. Amino acid sequence: CAISESPGSDGYTF.

This clone has more than one count but fewer than ten. This chain links TRBV7-2 with TRBJ1-3; D call uncertain. Trimming removed 0 bases at V and 3 bases at J, with 6 bases between. In germline, CDR1 is SGHTA, CDR2 FQGNSA. This CDR3 is built from 14 residues. CDR3 coding DNA: TGTGCCAGCAGCTTAGCCCAGATTGGAAACACCATATATTTT. Its translation: CASSLAQIGNTIYF.

This rearrangement joins TRBV20-1 to TRBJ2-3, with D perhaps TRBD2 (5 bases). In germline, CDR1 is DFQATT, CDR2 SNEGSKA (reference sequence). This CDR3 contains 12 residues. The V end was cut by 3 bases, the J end by 4 bases, with 8 bases between. The CDR3 DNA reads as TGCAGTGCTAGTGAGGGCTCAGATACGCAGTATTTT. It is translated as CSASEGSDTQYF.

The rearrangement joins TRBV10-3 to TRBJ1-1; unclear D gene. V lost 7 bases to trimming and J lost 3 bases, with 9 bases between them. In germline, CDR1 is ENHRY, CDR2 SYGVKD. The CDR3 loop spans 12 amino acids. The CDR3 here is CAIKAQDTEAFF. CDR3 in DNA: TGTGCCATCAAAGCCCAAGACACTGAAGCTTTCTTT.

This chain uses TRBV10-3 with TRBJ2-5, with 7 bases fitting TRBD2. The CDR3 runs 15 residues. V shed 11 bases, J shed 2 bases, and the junction held 14 bases outside the gene matches. Germline loops: CDR1 ENHRY, CDR2 SYGVKD. The DNA of the CDR3 is TGTGCCTCCCAAGTTGGCGGGGGAATTCAAGAGACCCAGTACTTC. This translates into CASQVGGGIQETQYF.

CDR3 region: CASRQRPGDNEKLFF. CDR3 sequence (DNA): TGCGCCAGCAGACAGAGGCCGGGAGATAATGAAAAACTGTTTTTT. The chain uses TRBV5-1 and TRBJ1-4, with no clear D. The CDR3 spans 15 residues. Trimming took off 5 bases at V and 4 bases at J, with 15 bases between the two ends. CDR1 and CDR2 from the germline V gene are SGHRS and YFSETQ.

The rearrangement joins TRBV11-2 to TRBJ1-1; 8 bases line up with TRBD1. The CDR3 is 15 amino acids. Germline loops: CDR1 SGHAT, CDR2 FQNNGV. The V segment lost 4 bases and the J segment 1 base; nucleotides outside the gene matches: 5. The CDR3 DNA follows: TGTGCCAGCAGCTCGACAGGGGTCAGGAACACTGAAGCTTTCTTT. Its translation is CASSSTGVRNTEAFF. Looking up the rest from reference TRBV11-2 and TRBJ1-1 gives the full variable domain: EAGVAQSPRYKIIEKRQSVAFWCNPISGHATLYWYQQILGQGPKLLIQFQNNGVVDDSQLPKDRFSAERLKGVDSTLKIQPAKLEDSAVYLCASSSTGVRNTEAFFGQGTRLTVV.

This clone was observed a few times. This chain uses TRBV6-1 with TRBJ1-1; tentatively, D is TRBD1 (6 bases). V lost 3 bases and J 11 bases, leaving 19 bases between the germline ends. The CDR3 spans 14 residues. The germline V gene encodes CDR1 MNHNS and CDR2 SASEGT. The CDR3 region is CASSDRVRDTRAFF. In DNA form, the CDR3 reads TGTGCCAGCAGTGACCGCGTTAGGGACACGCGGGCTTTCTTT.

This sequence joins TRBV19 and TRBJ1-5; D is perhaps TRBD1 (5 bases). V dropped 6 bases and J dropped 2 bases, with 14 bases sitting between them. Per germline, CDR1 LNHDA and CDR2 SQIVND (reference sequence). CDR3 length equals 15 residues. CDR3 DNA sequence: TGTGCCAGTAGGGCACACCAGGGCGGCAATCAGCCCCAGCATTTT. It is translated as CASRAHQGGNQPQHF.

Only a few counts were recorded for this clone. The chain couples TRBV11-2 to TRBJ2-5; D may be TRBD2 (5 bases). From germline, CDR1 is SGHAT and CDR2 FQNNGV. V was cut by 1 base and J by 4 bases, with 13 bases left in between. CDR3 size: 15 residues. The CDR3 loop is CASSLGGSVGETQYF. The CDR3 DNA is TGTGCCAGCAGCTTAGGCGGGTCGGTAGGAGAGACCCAGTACTTC.

This chain connects TRBV7-2 to TRBJ2-1, with D possibly being TRBD2 (6 bases). The CDR3 covers 16 residues. Trimming pared 6 bases from V and 2 bases from J, leaving 17 bases between. The germline V gene has CDR1 SGHTA and CDR2 FQGNSA. This chain's CDR3 is CASSRGGGGTYNEQFF. CDR3 nucleotide sequence: TGTGCCAGCAGTAGGGGTGGGGGAGGCACCTACAATGAGCAGTTCTTC.

The chain employs TRBV12-5 and TRBJ1-5, with D uncertain. The CDR3 consists of 17 residues. Trimming removed 0 bases from V and 0 bases from J, with 12 bases in between. CDR1 and CDR2 from the germline V gene are LGHNT and FRNRAP. CDR3 residues: CASGLVPSAGSNQPQHF. In DNA form, the CDR3 reads TGTGCTAGTGGTTTGGTACCGTCCGCGGGTAGCAATCAGCCCCAGCATTTT.

V usage is TRBV5-5 and J usage is TRBJ2-2; 14 bases are a match to TRBD2. This CDR3 is built from 16 residues. Germline V gene data show CDR1 as SGHKS and CDR2 as YYEKEE (reference sequence). With 3 bases clipped from V and 5 bases from J, the junction kept 3 bases outside the gene matches. The chain's CDR3 is CASSSGLAGATGELFF. CDR3 bases: TGTGCCAGCAGCTCGGGACTAGCGGGAGCAACCGGGGAGCTGTTTTTT. Full variable domain (missing parts from reference TRBV5-5 and TRBJ2-2): DAGVTQSPTHLIKTRGQQVTLRCSPISGHKSVSWYQQVLGQGPQFIFQYYEKEERGRGNFPDRFSARQFPNYSSELNVNALLLGDSALYLCASSSGLAGATGELFFGEGSRLTVL.

The V and J genes are TRBV19 and TRBJ2-1; D is undetermined. The CDR3 length is 15 residues. V shed 3 bases and J shed 0 bases, with 9 bases lying between them. Germline V lookup: CDR1 LNHDA, CDR2 SQIVND (reference sequence). Here the CDR3 reads CASSMERRSYNEQFF. DNA of the CDR3: TGTGCCAGTAGTATGGAGAGACGCTCCTACAATGAGCAGTTCTTC.